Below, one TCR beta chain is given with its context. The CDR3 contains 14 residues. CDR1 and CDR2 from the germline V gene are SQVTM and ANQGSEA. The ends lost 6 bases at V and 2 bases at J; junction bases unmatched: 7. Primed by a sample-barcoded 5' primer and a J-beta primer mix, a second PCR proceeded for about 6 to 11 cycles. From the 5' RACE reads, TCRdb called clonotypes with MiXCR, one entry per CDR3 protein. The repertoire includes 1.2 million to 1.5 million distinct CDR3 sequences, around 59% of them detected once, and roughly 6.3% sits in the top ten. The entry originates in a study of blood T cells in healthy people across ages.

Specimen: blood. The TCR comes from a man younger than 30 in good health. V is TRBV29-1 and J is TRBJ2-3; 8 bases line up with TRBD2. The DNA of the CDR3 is TGCAGCGTGGGTCGAGCGGGGGCCACAGATACGCAGTATTTT. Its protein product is CSVGRAGATDTQYF.